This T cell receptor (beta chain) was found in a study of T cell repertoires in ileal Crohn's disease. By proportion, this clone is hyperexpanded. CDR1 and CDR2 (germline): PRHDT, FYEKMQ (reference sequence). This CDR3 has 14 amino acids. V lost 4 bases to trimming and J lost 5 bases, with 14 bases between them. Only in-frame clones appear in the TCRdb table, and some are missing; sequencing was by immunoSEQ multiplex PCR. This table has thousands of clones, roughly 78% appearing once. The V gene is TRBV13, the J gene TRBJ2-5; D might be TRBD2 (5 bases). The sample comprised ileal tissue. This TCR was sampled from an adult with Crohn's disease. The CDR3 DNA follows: TGTGCCAGCAGCTCGAAGGAGGCCTCGGAGACCCAGTACTTC. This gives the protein CASSSKEASETQYF.